These 21 T cell receptor beta chains were all obtained from the same sample, sequenced in a study of blood T cells in healthy people across ages. Through a sample-barcoded 5' primer and a J-beta primer mix, a second PCR was run for about 7 to 12 cycles. TCRdb reprocessed the 5' RACE reads via MiXCR and lists one record per CDR3 protein. Here the sample spans about 1 million distinct CDR3 sequences, 45% being singletons. Material for sequencing was blood. The receptors come from a woman aged 55 to 70 in good health.

In the case of this clonotype: Mismatch with germline at one junction end may stem from a read error. The CDR3 spells CANSPRRERSYNEQFF. The CDR3 DNA sequence: TGTGCCAACTCACCACGACGGGAGAGGTCCTACAATGAGCAGTTCTTC. This chain joins TRBV18 and TRBJ2-1; D may be TRBD2 (6 bases). The CDR3 is made up of 16 amino acids. CDR1 KGHSH and CDR2 LQKENI come from the germline V gene.

The chain uses TRBV12-3 or TRBV12-4 and TRBJ2-7; a possible D gene is TRBD1 (6 bases). The last part of the DNA fits TRBJ2-5 better; the J call may be wrong. The CDR3 extends over 14 amino acids. DNA of the CDR3: TGTGCCAGCAGTTCCCACAGGGCCCGAGAGACCCAGTACTTC. Translated, it gives CASSSHRARETQYF.

The rearrangement uses TRBV12-5 and TRBJ2-5; D is perhaps TRBD1 or TRBD2 (5 bases each). V gave up 1 base and J gave up 1 base, with 7 bases separating them. The length of the CDR3 is 14 residues. Germline assignment: CDR1 LGHNT and CDR2 FRNRAP. CDR3 bases: TGTGCTAGTGGTTTGGGGGGGATCCAAGAGACCCAGTACTTC. It encodes CASGLGGIQETQYF.

The gene calls are TRBV6-5 and TRBJ2-1, with D unresolved. This CDR3 is built from 12 residues. The germline V and J ends were trimmed by 7 bases and 4 bases, with 8 bases remaining between them. Germline assignment: CDR1 MNHEY and CDR2 SVGAGI. The CDR3 DNA follows: TGTGCCAGCACTCTGGCTTACAATGAGCAGTTCTTC. Translating it yields CASTLAYNEQFF.

The chain couples TRBV10-3 to TRBJ1-5, with D unclear. The CDR3 is 13 amino acids. Germline CDR1 is ENHRY and CDR2 is SYGVKD. V was shortened by 0 bases and J by 10 bases, with 10 bases between the two germline ends. The CDR3 reads CAISESGQRPQHF. Here the CDR3 DNA reads TGTGCCATCAGTGAGTCAGGCCAGCGACCCCAGCATTTT.

The rearrangement links TRBV5-4 to TRBJ2-7, with 11 bases lining up with TRBD2. The CDR3 has 18 residues. Germline CDR1 SGHNT, CDR2 YYREEE (reference sequence). V shed 0 bases, J shed 4 bases, and the junction held 12 bases outside the gene matches. The CDR3 reads CASSLGRLLAGAIYEQYF. The CDR3 nucleotides are TGTGCCAGCAGCTTGGGACGGTTACTAGCGGGAGCGATATACGAGCAGTACTTC.

The rearrangement uses TRBV15 and TRBJ2-5, with 9 bases identical to TRBD2. V shed 5 bases, J shed 1 base, and the junction held 8 bases outside the gene matches. This CDR3 contains 16 residues. The germline gives CDR1 LNHNV, CDR2 YYDKDF (reference sequence). The CDR3 loop reads CATSVRLAAFQETQYF. The CDR3 DNA is TGTGCCACCAGCGTCCGACTAGCGGCGTTCCAAGAGACCCAGTACTTC.

This clonotype was seen at least ten times. A much larger clone differs by one base, so this may be a read error. The J gene is TRBJ2-5, the V gene TRBV7-3, with D hard to call. Germline-derived CDR1 and CDR2 are SGHTA and FQGTGA. Trimming took 0 bases from V and 11 from J, leaving 13 bases between them. The CDR3 length is 13 residues. CDR3 sequence (DNA): TGTGCCAGCAGCTTAACAAGGATTAATGAGCAGTACTTC. Its protein product is CASSLTRINEQYF.

CDR3 sequence (DNA): TGTGCCAGCAGGCCCTCGGCGGCTAGTAAGGGTGAGCAGTACTTC. The encoded protein is CASRPSAASKGEQYF. The gene calls are TRBV12-3 or TRBV12-4 and TRBJ2-5; D is uncertain. Trimming took off 6 bases at V and 11 bases at J, with 25 bases between the two ends. There are 15 residues in the CDR3.

This clonotype appeared once. J is TRBJ2-7 and V is TRBV5-1, with D possibly TRBD2 on 6 matching bases. V dropped 0 bases and J dropped 3 bases, with 28 bases sitting between them. The CDR3 consists of 20 residues. Looked up from germline, CDR1 is SGHRS and CDR2 is YFSETQ. CDR3 residues: CASSLDVEGPGATGRYEQYF. For the CDR3, the DNA is TGCGCCAGCAGCTTGGATGTAGAGGGACCGGGAGCCACGGGGCGCTACGAGCAGTACTTC.

Comments on this clonotype: An end of the junction does not agree with germline; a read error may underlie this. The rearrangement uses TRBV29-1 and TRBJ2-3; 7 bases agree with TRBD2. This CDR3 contains 13 residues. Germline V CDR1 and CDR2: SQVTM, ANQGSEA. The CDR3 loop reads CSVSGGYTDTRYF. The CDR3 DNA reads as TGCAGCGTTTCGGGGGGTTACACAGATACGCGGTATTTT.

The chain recombines TRBV7-9 with TRBJ2-5, with 10 bases aligning to TRBD2. J lost 1 base, V lost 4 bases, and 6 bases had no gene match. The CDR3 sequence is 16 residues long. Germline V gene data show CDR1 as SEHNR and CDR2 as FQNEAQ (reference sequence). The CDR3 coding sequence is TGTGCCAGCAGCTCCGGACTAGCGGACCGCCAAGAGACCCAGTACTTC. Translating gives CASSSGLADRQETQYF.

This clonotype has more than one count but fewer than ten. At one end the junction does not follow the germline gene, possibly because of a read error. The V gene is TRBV9, the J gene TRBJ2-5, with 11 bases identical to TRBD2. The CDR3 is made up of 18 amino acids. Germline CDR1 and CDR2: SGDLS and YYNGEE. As DNA, the CDR3 is TGTGCCAGCAGCGTAGCTTCCGAGACTAGCGGGATACAGGAGACCCGGTACTTC. Its protein product is CASSVASETSGIQETRYF.

The rearrangement uses TRBV7-2 and TRBJ2-1, with 15 bases identical to TRBD2. The CDR3 spans 16 residues. Germline V CDR1 and CDR2: SGHTA, FQGNSA. Trimming took 3 bases from V and 6 from J; bases not matched to a gene: 3. This CDR3 reads CASSFGLAGGGNEQFF. For the CDR3, the DNA is TGTGCCAGCAGCTTCGGACTAGCGGGAGGGGGCAATGAGCAGTTCTTC. Combining the CDR3 with reference TRBV7-2 and TRBJ2-1 gives the whole variable domain GAGVSQSPSNKVTEKGKDVELRCDPISGHTALYWYRQSLGQGLEFLIYFQGNSAPDKSGLPSDRFSAERTGGSVSTLTIQRTQQEDSAVYLCASSFGLAGGGNEQFFGPGTRLTVL.

This chain joins TRBV20-1 and TRBJ2-7, with D uncertain. Germline V gene sequence: CDR1 DFQATT, CDR2 SNEGSKA (reference sequence). Deletions cut 1 base from V and 0 bases from J, with 10 bases between. The length of the CDR3 is 14 residues. The CDR3 reads CSARGRLLSYEQYF. CDR3 nucleotides: TGCAGTGCTAGAGGCAGGCTCCTCTCCTACGAGCAGTACTTC.

The chain links TRBV20-1 to TRBJ1-1; a possible D gene is TRBD1 (6 bases). This CDR3 is 16 amino acids long. The V gene lost 0 bases and the J gene lost 0 bases, with 14 bases spanning the gap. CDR1 and CDR2 (germline): DFQATT, SNEGSKA (reference sequence). The CDR3 here is CSARDPRTDMNTEAFF. The CDR3, as DNA: TGCAGTGCTAGAGACCCCCGGACAGACATGAACACTGAAGCTTTCTTT.

This clonotype was counted between two and nine times. The V gene is TRBV7-6, the J gene TRBJ1-6; TRBD1 is a possible D gene (6 bases). Trimming removed 5 bases at V and 12 bases at J, with 14 bases between. The CDR3 sequence is 13 residues long. Looked up from germline, CDR1 is SGHVS and CDR2 is FNYEAQ. The CDR3 DNA is TGTGCCAGCAGCCCAGGGACGGGACAACCCCTCCACTTT. Translating it yields CASSPGTGQPLHF.

The V gene is TRBV20-1, the J gene TRBJ1-6; possibly TRBD1 for D (5 bases). Per germline, CDR1 DFQATT and CDR2 SNEGSKA (reference sequence). Deletions cut 5 bases from V and 8 bases from J, with 16 bases between. The CDR3 extends over 14 amino acids. CDR3 nucleotides: TGCAGTGCTCCCTGGCCGGGACCGGATTCACCCCTCCACTTT. Encoded protein: CSAPWPGPDSPLHF.

This sequence joins TRBV27 and TRBJ2-5; 7 bases align to TRBD2. The germline V gene encodes CDR1 MNHEY and CDR2 SMNVEV (reference sequence). The ends lost 6 bases at V and 4 bases at J; junction bases unmatched: 11. The CDR3 runs to 15 residues. CDR3 loop: CASSKGRAGSETQYF. DNA for the CDR3: TGTGCCAGCAGCAAAGGACGAGCGGGATCAGAGACCCAGTACTTC.

The V and J genes are TRBV11-2 and TRBJ2-7; 15 nucleotides agree with TRBD2. With V trimmed by 5 bases and J by 3 bases, 14 bases remained unmatched. CDR1 and CDR2 from the germline V gene are SGHAT and FQNNGV. The CDR3 covers 19 residues. In DNA form, the CDR3 reads TGTGCCAGCAGCATGACGGGACTAGCGGGAGGAAAGTTGGGCTACGAGCAGTACTTC. It specifies CASSMTGLAGGKLGYEQYF. The complete variable domain, with remaining parts taken from reference TRBV11-2 and TRBJ2-7, reads EAGVAQSPRYKIIEKRQSVAFWCNPISGHATLYWYQQILGQGPKLLIQFQNNGVVDDSQLPKDRFSAERLKGVDSTLKIQPAKLEDSAVYLCASSMTGLAGGKLGYEQYFGPGTRLTVT.

This clonotype occurred a few times. The V call is TRBV29-1, the J call TRBJ2-5; weak D call: TRBD2 (5 bases). The CDR3 runs to 12 residues. V was clipped by 3 bases and J by 5 bases, with 10 bases between them. Germline V gives CDR1 SQVTM, CDR2 ANQGSEA. The CDR3 sequence is CSVDNRGETQYF. The CDR3 nucleotides read TGCAGCGTTGATAACAGAGGGGAGACCCAGTACTTC. The variable domain in full, completed from reference TRBV29-1 and TRBJ2-5, reads SAVISQKPSRDICQRGTSLTIQCQVDSQVTMMFWYRQQPGQSLTLIATANQGSEATYESGFVIDKFPISRPNLTFSTLTVSNMSPEDSSIYLCSVDNRGETQYFGPGTRLLVL.